This T cell receptor beta chain was captured by sequencing in a study of T cell repertoires in cytomegalovirus infection. Study at large: Recently identified HLA-C-restricted CMV epitopes were used, and well-studied HLA-B-restricted CMV epitopes were used as well. It was the public TCR beta signatures that indicated both CMV infection and matching HLA type.

Germline V lookup: CDR1 MNHEY, CDR2 SVGAGI. V dropped 2 bases and J dropped 3 bases, with 7 bases sitting between them. This CDR3 has 13 residues. Worth noting for this clonotype: Its antigen is currently unknown.

Using its own MiXCR run on the reads, TCRdb lists one record per CDR3 protein. The sample shows 550,000 to 700,000 distinct CDR3 sequences, about 39% of them seen only once. The clonotype originates from a human donor in good health (CMV status not recorded). Some clones in this sample may be carry-over from other donors' samples. The material sequenced was cultured PBMCs, taken from culture after CMV antigen stimulation. The rearrangement joins TRBV6-5 to TRBJ2-5, with TRBD2 as a possible D gene (5 bases). The CDR3 region is CASSYGEKETQYF. Here the CDR3 DNA reads TGTGCCAGCAGTTACGGGGAGAAAGAGACCCAGTACTTC.